Each of the 30 T cell receptor beta chains below was sequenced from the same sample in a study of tissue T cells after allogeneic stem cell transplantation. The table came from immunoSEQ multiplex PCR; TCRdb's copy has only in-frame clones and leaves some out. The table lists around 3,200 clones, under 55% of them singletons. Time point meaning: mouse harvest day 14 after allogeneic transplant. Tail vein injection delivered 10^7 T-cell-depleted bone marrow cells and 10^6 splenic CD5+ T cells. Sequencing was done on a sample of gut tissue. The receptors here all came from a female BALB/c mouse given C57BL/6 T cells with graft-versus-host disease after an allogeneic hematopoietic cell transplant.

Notes on this clone: Genes and germline come from the mouse. Read coverage stops 1 residue before the CDR3 terminus; the germline J gene supplies the remainder. This chain connects TRBV5 to TRBJ2-5, with 8 bases lining up with TRBD2. The ends lost 0 bases at V and 3 bases at J; junction bases unmatched: 2. The V gene's germline CDR1 is LGHNA and CDR2 YNLKQL (reference sequence). The CDR3 is made up of 15 amino acids. The CDR3 reads CASSQDNWGQDTQYF. CDR3 DNA (partial): TGTGCCAGCAGCCAAGATAACTGGGGGCAAGACACCCAGTAC.

About this clone: Gene names are the mouse ones. The read halts 1 residue ahead of the CDR3 end, with the missing end drawn from the germline J gene. The rearrangement uses TRBV12-2 and TRBJ1-4, with D uncertain. Deletions cut 1 base from V and 4 bases from J, with 6 bases between. CDR3 length equals 13 residues. The germline V gene encodes CDR1 SGHLS and CDR2 HYDKME. CDR3 loop: CASSLDLNERLFF. The covered CDR3 bases are TGTGCCAGCTCTCTGGACCTCAACGAAAGATTATTT.

About this clone: Gene names are mouse gene names. The CDR3 end is not reached by the read, which stops 1 residue before it; the germline J gene fills it in. V and J are TRBV12-1 and TRBJ2-3; 11 nucleotides match TRBD2. The V gene's germline CDR1 is SGHSN and CDR2 HYEKVE. Trimming removed 4 bases from V and 3 bases from J; junction bases left unmatched: 2. The CDR3 loop spans 14 amino acids. Here the CDR3 reads CASSRTGGAETLYF. The CDR3 bases that were read are TGTGCCAGCTCCCGGACTGGGGGGGCAGAAACGCTGTAT.

In the case of this clone: Germline and genes: mouse. The read terminates 1 residue ahead of where the CDR3 ends, so the germline J gene completes it. This rearrangement joins TRBV26 to TRBJ2-4, with D unclear. V shed 7 bases and J shed 0 bases, with 11 bases lying between them. The CDR3 is 14 residues long. The germline gives CDR1 KGHPV, CDR2 FQNQEV (reference sequence). The part of the CDR3 DNA that was read is TGTGCCAGCAACCCACACAAGAGTCAAAACACCTTGTAC. Translation gives CASNPHKSQNTLY. The full CDR3 protein reads CASNPHKSQNTLYF.

Note on this clone: Mouse gene names apply. From the germline J gene comes the end of the CDR3, since the read stops 1 residue before it. V and J are TRBV26 and TRBJ1-1; 7 bases match TRBD1. J lost 3 bases, V lost 3 bases, and 1 base had no gene match. From germline, CDR1 is KGHPV and CDR2 FQNQEV (reference sequence). The CDR3 extends over 13 amino acids. The covered CDR3 bases are TGTGCCAGCAGTCTTCAGGGGGACACAGAAGTCTTC. Its protein product is CASSLQGDTEVF. The whole CDR3 protein reads CASSLQGDTEVFF.

Note on this clone: Genes here carry mouse names. The read halts 1 residue ahead of the CDR3 end, with the missing end drawn from the germline J gene. The J gene is TRBJ2-4, the V gene TRBV3, with D hard to call. This CDR3 comprises 13 residues. V lost 6 bases to trimming and J lost 0 bases, with 7 bases between them. The germline V gene encodes CDR1 SNHLY and CDR2 FYNGKV (reference sequence). The CDR3 spells CASSSPSQNTLYF. The covered CDR3 bases are TGTGCCAGCAGTTCTCCTAGTCAAAACACCTTGTAC.

Notes on this clone: These gene names are mouse names. The CDR3 is cut off 1 residue early in the read; its end comes from the germline J gene. V gene TRBV13-2 combines with J gene TRBJ2-5; D may be TRBD1 or TRBD2 (8 bases each). Trimming removed 2 bases at V and 4 bases at J, with 14 bases between. CDR3 size: 15 residues. CDR1 NNHNN and CDR2 SYGAGS come from the germline V gene (reference sequence). The CDR3 DNA, read in part, is TGTGCCAGCGGTGAACAGGGGGGGCGCGAAGACACCCAGTAC. Protein: CASGEQGGREDTQY. In full, the CDR3 is CASGEQGGREDTQYF.

Worth noting for this clone: Gene names and germline refer to mouse. The read finishes 1 residue shy of the CDR3 end, and the germline J gene is used to complete it. V usage is TRBV13-1 and J usage is TRBJ2-1; 9 bases align to TRBD2. Germline values: CDR1 NSHNY, CDR2 SYGAGN. This CDR3 comprises 15 residues. Trimming took 3 bases from V and 4 from J; bases not matched to a gene: 5. The CDR3: CASSGATGGYAEQFF. CDR3 DNA (partial): TGTGCCAGCAGTGGCGCGACTGGGGGATATGCTGAGCAGTTC.

This clone was counted between two and nine times. The genes and germline here are from mouse. The CDR3 goes on 1 residue after the read ends, and that part is filled in from the germline J gene. The chain carries TRBV12-2 and TRBJ2-5, with 10 bases identical to TRBD2. The ends lost 1 base at V and 0 bases at J; junction bases unmatched: 0. The CDR3 covers 15 residues. Germline V lookup: CDR1 SGHLS, CDR2 HYDKME. The CDR3 is CASSLGLGNQDTQYF. The DNA read from the CDR3 is TGTGCCAGCTCTCTGGGACTGGGGAACCAAGACACCCAGTAC.

A few counts support this clone. Germline and genes here are mouse. The read terminates 1 residue before the CDR3 end, so the remaining end is supplied by the germline J gene. The gene calls are TRBV15 and TRBJ1-4; no definite D call. Germline V lookup: CDR1 SGHND, CDR2 FRSKSL. This CDR3 spans 11 amino acids. V was cut by 3 bases and J by 7 bases, with 3 bases left in between. CDR3 bases read: TGTGCCAGCAGTTTGGGCGAAAGATTATTT. It is translated as CASSLGERLF. The full CDR3 sequence reads CASSLGERLFF.

Details on this clone: The germline and genes are mouse ones. The read falls 1 residue short of the CDR3 end, and the missing part is taken from the germline J gene. V and J are TRBV3 and TRBJ1-1; D gene uncertain. V was shortened by 4 bases and J by 0 bases, with 6 bases between the two germline ends. From germline, CDR1 is SNHLY and CDR2 FYNGKV (reference sequence). The CDR3 has 13 residues. CDR3 DNA (partial): TGTGCCAGCAGCTCGAGTGCAAACACAGAAGTCTTC. Its protein product is CASSSSANTEVF. The entire CDR3 reads CASSSSANTEVFF.

In the case of this clone: The germline and genes are mouse ones. The observed sequence ends 1 residue before the CDR3 terminus, with the missing tail filled in from the germline J gene. The V call is TRBV3, the J call TRBJ1-5; D not resolved. CDR3 length: 12 residues. Germline V gene sequence: CDR1 SNHLY, CDR2 FYNGKV (reference sequence). V shed 3 bases and J shed 3 bases, with 3 bases lying between them. The CDR3 protein is CASSFPNQAPLF. The covered CDR3 bases are TGTGCCAGCAGCTTTCCCAACCAGGCTCCGCTT.

This clone turned up a few times. Any gene name here is a mouse gene name. The read ends 1 residue early relative to the CDR3; the germline J gene fills the gap. The chain recombines TRBV14 with TRBJ2-7, with 11 bases matching TRBD2. Trimming cost V 3 bases and J 0 bases; bases outside gene matches: 2. The CDR3 is 15 residues long. Germline V gene sequence: CDR1 SGHDT, CDR2 FRDEAV. CDR3 sequence reads: CASSSGLGVSYEQYF. The sequenced CDR3 bases are TGTGCCAGCAGTTCGGGACTGGGGGTCTCCTATGAACAGTAC.

As concerns this clone: Gene and germline names: mouse. The part of the CDR3 DNA that was read is TGTGCCAGCAGTCTGTGGCTGGAAAGTCAAAACACCTTGTAC. Translation: CASSLWLESQNTLY. The full CDR3 reads CASSLWLESQNTLYF. This chain joins TRBV26 and TRBJ2-4, with D hard to call. The read comes to an end 1 residue before the CDR3 does, leaving the germline J gene to fill in the end. Germline V gene lookup returns CDR1 KGHPV and CDR2 FQNQEV (reference sequence). CDR3 length: 15 amino acids. V was pared by 1 base and J by 0 bases, with 8 bases between.

Of note for this clone: Mouse names are used for the genes. Read data end 1 residue before the CDR3 end; the end is taken from the germline J gene. The chain uses TRBV26 and TRBJ1-3, with D possibly matching TRBD1 (5 bases). V lost 4 bases and J lost 0, with 7 bases in between. The germline CDR1 and CDR2 sequences are KGHPV and FQNQEV (reference sequence). This CDR3 region has 14 residues. CDR3 bases read: TGTGCCAGCAGTCGCGGGACTTCTGGAAATACGCTCTAT. Residues: CASSRGTSGNTLY. The complete CDR3 protein is CASSRGTSGNTLYF. The full variable domain, with the rest looked up from reference TRBV26 and TRBJ1-3, is NSKVIQTPRYLVKGQGQKAKMRCIPEKGHPVVFWYQQNKNNEFKFLINFQNQEVLQQIDMTEKRFSAECPSNSPCSLEIQSSEAGDSALYLCASSRGTSGNTLYFGEGSRLIVV.

This clone is labeled as medium-sized (0.01 to 0.1%). The gene symbols are mouse symbols. The DNA ends 1 residue before the CDR3 does, and the rest of the CDR3 is filled in from the germline J gene. This rearrangement joins TRBV12-1 to TRBJ1-4; D is possibly TRBD1 (6 bases). Germline V lookup: CDR1 SGHSN, CDR2 HYEKVE. V was pared by 2 bases and J by 4 bases, with 7 bases between. CDR3 length: 13 amino acids. This chain's CDR3 is CASSRTDNERLFF. The sequenced CDR3 bases are TGTGCCAGCTCTCGGACAGACAACGAAAGATTATTT.

This clone has only a few counts. Gene names refer to mouse genes. The read gets to within 1 residue of the CDR3 end, and the germline J gene fills in the rest. The chain couples TRBV13-1 to TRBJ2-3; D is unclear. The germline V gene encodes CDR1 NSHNY and CDR2 SYGAGN. The CDR3 is made up of 14 amino acids. V shed 0 bases and J shed 1 base, with 6 bases lying between them. The sequenced CDR3 bases are TGTGCCAGCAGTGATGCGCGGGGTGCAGAAACGCTGTAT. It is translated as CASSDARGAETLY. The whole CDR3 protein reads CASSDARGAETLYF.

For this clone: The gene symbols are mouse symbols. The CDR3 is cut off 1 residue early in the read; its end comes from the germline J gene. This CDR3 is also generated by other DNA sequences in the sample. The rearrangement links TRBV26 to TRBJ1-3; D not resolved. The CDR3 contains 12 residues. Germline loops: CDR1 KGHPV, CDR2 FQNQEV (reference sequence). The germline V and J ends were trimmed by 8 bases and 0 bases, with 5 bases remaining between them. The sequenced CDR3 bases are TGTGCCAGCCACAATTCTGGAAATACGCTCTAT. Translating it yields CASHNSGNTLY. The whole CDR3 protein reads CASHNSGNTLYF.

This clone was picked up a small number of times. Germline and genes here are mouse. The read comes to an end 1 residue before the CDR3 does, leaving the germline J gene to fill in the end. The J gene is TRBJ2-1, the V gene TRBV4; D might be TRBD1 (6 bases). From germline, CDR1 is LGHDT and CDR2 YNNKQL (reference sequence). The CDR3 extends over 13 amino acids. With 9 bases removed from V and 1 base from J, the gap between germline ends came to 10 bases. The CDR3 protein is CARGTPNYAEQFF. Incomplete CDR3 DNA: TGTGCCAGGGGGACACCGAACTATGCTGAGCAGTTC.

A word on this clone: Gene names denote mouse genes. The CDR3 extends 1 residue past the end of the read, so its final part is completed from the germline J gene. This sequence joins TRBV26 and TRBJ1-1, with D unresolved. Germline-derived CDR1 and CDR2 are KGHPV and FQNQEV (reference sequence). The CDR3 consists of 13 residues. The V end lost 2 bases, the J end lost 0 bases, and 4 bases lay between the germline ends. The CDR3 reads CASSLAANTEVFF. The sequenced part of the CDR3 DNA is TGTGCCAGCAGTCTGGCTGCAAACACAGAAGTCTTC.

On this clone itself: Here the gene names and germline are mouse. The read is 1 residue too short to cover the CDR3 end, so that end is filled in from the germline J gene. The rearrangement links TRBV26 to TRBJ2-3; maybe TRBD2 (6 bases). The length of the CDR3 is 15 residues. Per the germline V gene, CDR1 is KGHPV and CDR2 is FQNQEV (reference sequence). The V and J ends lost 2 bases and 0 bases respectively, with 9 bases between them. The sequenced CDR3 bases are TGTGCCAGCAGTCTGAGGTGGGGGAGTGCAGAAACGCTGTAT. Protein: CASSLRWGSAETLY. The whole CDR3 protein is CASSLRWGSAETLYF.

This clone came up a few times. At one end, the junction sequence differs from germline, possibly due to a read error. The gene names given are mouse names. The observed sequence ends 1 residue before the CDR3 terminus, with the missing tail filled in from the germline J gene. V gene TRBV13-2 combines with J gene TRBJ2-7; 7 bases line up with TRBD2. CDR1 is NNHNN and CDR2 is SYGAGS in the germline V gene (reference sequence). The CDR3 consists of 12 residues. The CDR3: CASSEDWREQYF. The CDR3 DNA, read in part, is TGTGCCAGCAGTGAGGACTGGAGGGAACAGTAC.

Comment on this clone: Gene names are the mouse ones. Read sequence stops 1 residue before the CDR3 end, and the germline J gene provides the missing end. The chain recombines TRBV26 with TRBJ2-2, with unresolved D. CDR3 length: 13 amino acids. Germline V gene sequence: CDR1 KGHPV, CDR2 FQNQEV (reference sequence). V was shortened by 3 bases and J by 0 bases, with 2 bases between the two germline ends. CDR3 region: CASSLANTGQLYF. CDR3 DNA (partial): TGTGCCAGCAGTCTAGCAAACACCGGGCAGCTCTAC.

This clone appeared a single time. Here the gene names and germline are mouse. The read finishes 1 residue shy of the CDR3 end, and the germline J gene is used to complete it. The chain uses TRBV13-1 and TRBJ1-3; 10 bases line up with TRBD1. This CDR3 contains 16 residues. Germline loops: CDR1 NSHNY, CDR2 SYGAGN. V dropped 3 bases and J dropped 1; count of bases not matched to a gene: 4. CDR3 loop: CASSAGTGASGNTLYF. The sequenced CDR3 bases are TGTGCCAGCAGTGCCGGGACAGGGGCCTCTGGAAATACGCTCTAT.

With regard to this clone: The gene symbols are mouse symbols. The read finishes 1 residue shy of the CDR3 end, and the germline J gene is used to complete it. V usage is TRBV20 and J usage is TRBJ1-4, with 8 bases identical to TRBD1. The germline gives CDR1 GFQATS, CDR2 STVNSAI. The J segment lost 6 bases and the V segment lost 6 bases, leaving 6 bases of the junction unmatched. CDR3 length: 13 residues. The covered CDR3 bases are TGTGGTGCCACGACAGGGGAAGACGAAAGATTATTT. Protein sequence: CGATTGEDERLF. The whole CDR3 sequence reads CGATTGEDERLFF.

Regarding this clone: The genes and germline here are from mouse. The read gets to within 1 residue of the CDR3 end, and the germline J gene fills in the rest. The rearrangement joins TRBV26 to TRBJ2-2; a weak D match, TRBD1 (5 bases). Looked up from germline, CDR1 is KGHPV and CDR2 is FQNQEV (reference sequence). This CDR3 comprises 14 residues. Deletions cut 6 bases from V and 0 bases from J, with 8 bases between. The chain's CDR3 is CASSRTSNTGQLYF. CDR3 DNA (partial): TGTGCCAGCAGCCGGACATCAAACACCGGGCAGCTCTAC. The whole variable domain, remainder taken from reference TRBV26 and TRBJ2-2, is NSKVIQTPRYLVKGQGQKAKMRCIPEKGHPVVFWYQQNKNNEFKFLINFQNQEVLQQIDMTEKRFSAECPSNSPCSLEIQSSEAGDSALYLCASSRTSNTGQLYFGEGSKLTVL.

A remark on this clone: Gene names are mouse gene names. The CDR3 goes on 1 residue after the read ends, and that part is filled in from the germline J gene. J is TRBJ2-7 and V is TRBV16; 10 bases agree with TRBD2. The CDR3 extends over 16 amino acids. The trim removed 0 bases at V and 7 bases at J, leaving 9 bases unmatched. CDR1 and CDR2 (germline): SGHSA, FRNQAP. The CDR3 protein is CASSLDRLGGRWEQYF. The CDR3 DNA, read in part, is TGTGCAAGCAGCTTAGATAGGCTGGGGGGGCGCTGGGAACAGTAC.

Points on this clone: Gene names are the mouse ones. The read falls 1 residue short of the CDR3 end, and the missing part is taken from the germline J gene. The chain is built from TRBV4 and TRBJ2-5, with 8 bases that match TRBD2. The CDR3 loop spans 14 amino acids. V shed 5 bases and J 8 bases; nucleotides not matched to a gene: 9. Germline CDR1 is LGHDT and CDR2 is YNNKQL (reference sequence). The DNA read from the CDR3 is TGTGCCAGCAGCAAGAGGCTGGGGGGAGGCACCCAGTAC. Translating gives CASSKRLGGGTQY. Given in full, the CDR3 is CASSKRLGGGTQYF. Filled out from reference TRBV4 and TRBJ2-5, the complete variable domain reads ETAVFQTPNYHVTQVGNEVSFNCKQTLGHDTMYWYKQDSKKLLKIMFSYNNKQLIVNETVPRRFSPQSSDKAHLNLRIKSVEPEDSAVYLCASSKRLGGGTQYFGPGTRLLVL.

As to this clone: Germline and genes: mouse. The read finishes 1 residue shy of the CDR3 end, and the germline J gene is used to complete it. The chain carries TRBV12-1 and TRBJ1-4; no clear D. The germline CDR1 and CDR2 sequences are SGHSN and HYEKVE. The CDR3 length is 14 residues. The V end lost 1 base, the J end lost 0 bases, and 5 bases lay between the germline ends. The covered CDR3 bases are TGTGCCAGCTCTCTACAGCTTTCCAACGAAAGATTATTT. Translating it yields CASSLQLSNERLF. The complete CDR3 protein is CASSLQLSNERLFF.

Details on this clone: Here the gene names and germline are mouse. The read halts 1 residue ahead of the CDR3 end, with the missing end drawn from the germline J gene. The rearrangement uses TRBV12-2 and TRBJ1-1, with 7 bases that match TRBD1. From germline, CDR1 is SGHLS and CDR2 HYDKME. This CDR3 comprises 14 residues. V lost 2 bases, J lost 0 bases, and 2 bases stayed unmatched. The CDR3 bases that were read are TGTGCCAGCTCTCCCGGGACAGCAAACACAGAAGTCTTC. This gives the protein CASSPGTANTEVF. From start to end, the CDR3 is CASSPGTANTEVFF.